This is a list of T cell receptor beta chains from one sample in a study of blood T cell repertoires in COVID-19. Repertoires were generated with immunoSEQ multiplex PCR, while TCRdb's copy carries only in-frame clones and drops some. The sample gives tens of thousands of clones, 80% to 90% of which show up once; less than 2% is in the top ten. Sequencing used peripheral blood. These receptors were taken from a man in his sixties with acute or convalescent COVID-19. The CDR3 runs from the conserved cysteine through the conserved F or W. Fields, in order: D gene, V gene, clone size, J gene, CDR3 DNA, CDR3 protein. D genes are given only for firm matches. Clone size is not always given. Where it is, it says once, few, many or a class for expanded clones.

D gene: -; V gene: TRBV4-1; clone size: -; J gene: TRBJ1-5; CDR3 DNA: TGCGCCAGCAGCCAAATCGACATGGGTTTTAGCAATCAGCCCCAGCATTTT; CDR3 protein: CASSQIDMGFSNQPQHF
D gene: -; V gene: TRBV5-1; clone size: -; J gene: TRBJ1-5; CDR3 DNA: TGCGCCAGCAGCCTCGGGGGGGCGAGTCAGCCCCAGCATTTT; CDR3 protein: CASSLGGASQPQHF
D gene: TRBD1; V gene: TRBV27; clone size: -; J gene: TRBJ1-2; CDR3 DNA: TGTGCCAGCAGTTTATCGGGCGCTGCGGGACAGGGTATTTATGGCTACACCTTC; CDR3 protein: CASSLSGAAGQGIYGYTF
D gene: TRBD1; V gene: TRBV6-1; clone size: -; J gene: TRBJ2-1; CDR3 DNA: TGTGCCAGCAGTGAAGCGGGGGACAGGGGACAGAGGTACAATGAGCAGTTCTTC; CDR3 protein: CASSEAGDRGQRYNEQFF
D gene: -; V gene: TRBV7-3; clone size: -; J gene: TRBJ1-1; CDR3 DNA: TGTGCCAGCAGCGTTGGGCAGGGGACTGAAGCTTTCTTT; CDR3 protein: CASSVGQGTEAFF
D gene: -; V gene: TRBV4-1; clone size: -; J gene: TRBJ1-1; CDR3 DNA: TGCGCCAGCAGCCAAGATCGGGGGAACCACGCTTTCTTT; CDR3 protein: CASSQDRGNHAFF
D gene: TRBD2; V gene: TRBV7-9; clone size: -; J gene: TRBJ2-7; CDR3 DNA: TGTGCCAGCAGCTGGGGGGGACTAGCCTCCTACGAGCAGTACTTC; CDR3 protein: CASSWGGLASYEQYF
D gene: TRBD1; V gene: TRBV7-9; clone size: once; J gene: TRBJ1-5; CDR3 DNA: TGTGCCAGCAGCTCATCCGGGACAGGCAGTAATCAGCCCCAGCATTTT; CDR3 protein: CASSSSGTGSNQPQHF
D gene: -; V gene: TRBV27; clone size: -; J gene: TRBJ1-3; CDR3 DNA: TGTGCCAGCAGAACAGGTTCTGGCGCCAACACCATATATTTT; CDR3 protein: CASRTGSGANTIYF
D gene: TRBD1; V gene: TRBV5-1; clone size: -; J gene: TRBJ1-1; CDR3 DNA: TGCGCCAGTTGTACCGGACAGGGGGCTCTATCGAACACTGAAGCTTTCTTT; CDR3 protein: CASCTGQGALSNTEAFF
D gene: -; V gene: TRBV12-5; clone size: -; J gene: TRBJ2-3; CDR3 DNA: TGTGCTAGTGGTTTAGGCGGGGCCGCAGATACGCAGTATTTT; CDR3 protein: CASGLGGAADTQYF
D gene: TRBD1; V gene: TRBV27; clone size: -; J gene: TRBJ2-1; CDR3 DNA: TGTGCCAGCAAATTAACCGGGACAGACTCCTACAATGAGCAGTTCTTC; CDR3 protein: CASKLTGTDSYNEQFF
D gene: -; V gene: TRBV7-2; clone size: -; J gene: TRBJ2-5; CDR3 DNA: TGTGCCAGCAGCGCGGACAGTTCCCACCAAGAGACCCAGTACTTC; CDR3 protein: CASSADSSHQETQYF
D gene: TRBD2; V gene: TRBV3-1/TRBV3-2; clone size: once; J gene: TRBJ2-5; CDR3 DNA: TGTGCCAGCAGTCGCTCGACTAGCGGGGGAATGGAGACCCAGTACTTC; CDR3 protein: CASSRSTSGGMETQYF
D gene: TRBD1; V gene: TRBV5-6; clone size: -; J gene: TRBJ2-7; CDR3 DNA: TGTGCCAGCAGCCGTAAGTTTTCCCCCACAGGGGATTACGAGCAGTACTTC; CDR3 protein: CASSRKFSPTGDYEQYF
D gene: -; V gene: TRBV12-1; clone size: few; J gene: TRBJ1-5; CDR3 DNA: TGTGCCAGCAGTATAGGGACACCCCTTAGCAATCAGCCCCAGCATTTT; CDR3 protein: CASSIGTPLSNQPQHF
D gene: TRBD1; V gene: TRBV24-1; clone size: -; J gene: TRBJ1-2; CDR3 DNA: TGTGCCACCAGTGATTTGAAGGCAGGGGGAATGTATGGCTACACCTTC; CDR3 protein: CATSDLKAGGMYGYTF
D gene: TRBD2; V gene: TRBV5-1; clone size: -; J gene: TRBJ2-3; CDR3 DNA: TGCGCCAGCAGCGGAAAACTAGCGGGGGCCACAGATACGCAGTATTTT; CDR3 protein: CASSGKLAGATDTQYF
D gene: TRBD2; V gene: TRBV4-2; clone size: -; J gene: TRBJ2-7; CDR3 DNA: TGTGCCAGCAGCCCGCGAGGGCGGGGGGGAGCCTACGAGCAGTACTTC; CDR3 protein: CASSPRGRGGAYEQYF
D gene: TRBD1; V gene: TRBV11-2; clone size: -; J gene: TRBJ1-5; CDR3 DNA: TGTGCCAGCAGCGCGACAGGGGCTAACAATCAGCCCCAGCATTTT; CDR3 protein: CASSATGANNQPQHF
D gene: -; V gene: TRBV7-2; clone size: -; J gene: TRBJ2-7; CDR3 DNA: TGTGCCAGCAGCTTAGTAGTAGGGGTCGGGTTCCCTAACGAGCAGTACTTC; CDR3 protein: CASSLVVGVGFPNEQYF
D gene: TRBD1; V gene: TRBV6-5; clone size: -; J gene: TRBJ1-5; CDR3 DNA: TGTGCCAGCAGGGGGACAGAGCCCCAGCCCCAGCATTTT; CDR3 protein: CASRGTEPQPQHF
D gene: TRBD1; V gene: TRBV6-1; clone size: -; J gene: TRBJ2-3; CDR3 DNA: TGTGCCAGCAGTGAAGCAGCCGGGACAGGGGTAAATACGCAGTATTTT; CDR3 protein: CASSEAAGTGVNTQYF
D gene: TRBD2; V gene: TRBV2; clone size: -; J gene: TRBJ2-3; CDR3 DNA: TGTGCCAGCATTTCACCGGGACTAGCGGGGGCCTTCGGAGGGGATACGCAGTATTTT; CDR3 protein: CASISPGLAGAFGGDTQYF
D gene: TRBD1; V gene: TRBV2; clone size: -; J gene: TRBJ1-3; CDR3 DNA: TGTGCCAGCAGGGGGGACAGGAGAAACACCATATATTTT; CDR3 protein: CASRGDRRNTIYF
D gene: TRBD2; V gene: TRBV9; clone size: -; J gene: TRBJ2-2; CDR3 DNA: TGTGCCAGCAGCGTAGAGACTAGCGGGGGCCCCGGGGAGCTGTTTTTT; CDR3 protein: CASSVETSGGPGELFF
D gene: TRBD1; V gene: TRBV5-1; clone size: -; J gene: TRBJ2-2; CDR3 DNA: TGCGCCAGCAGCCGACAGGGGAACACCGGGGAGCTGTTTTTT; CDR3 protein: CASSRQGNTGELFF
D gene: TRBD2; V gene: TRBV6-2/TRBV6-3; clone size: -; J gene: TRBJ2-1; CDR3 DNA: TGTGCCAGCAGTTACTCCCCGACTAGCGGGAATGAGCAGTTCTTC; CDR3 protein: CASSYSPTSGNEQFF
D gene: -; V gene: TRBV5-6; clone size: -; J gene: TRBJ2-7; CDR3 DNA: TGTGCAGCAGGCGGATGGGGCCACGAGCAGTACTTC; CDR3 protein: CAAGGWGHEQYF
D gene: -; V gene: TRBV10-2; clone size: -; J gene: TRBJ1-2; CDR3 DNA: TGCGCCAGCAGTGTGGCAGGGTGGTCTAACTATGGCTACACCTTC; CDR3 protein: CASSVAGWSNYGYTF
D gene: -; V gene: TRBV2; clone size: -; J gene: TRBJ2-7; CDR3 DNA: TGTGCCAGCAGTGTCATCGGGGTGGGAGAGCAGTACTTC; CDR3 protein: CASSVIGVGEQYF
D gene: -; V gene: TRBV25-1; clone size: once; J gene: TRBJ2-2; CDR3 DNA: TGTGCCACTGCGGGACAGACGAACACCGGGGAGCTGTTTTTT; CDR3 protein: CATAGQTNTGELFF
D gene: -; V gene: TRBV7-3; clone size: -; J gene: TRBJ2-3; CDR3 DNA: TGTGCCAGCAGCACGCAGGGTCCAGATACGCAGTATTTT; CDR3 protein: CASSTQGPDTQYF
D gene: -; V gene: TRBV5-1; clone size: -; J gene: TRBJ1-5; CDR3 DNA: TGCGCCAGCAGCTCCGAGGGAGGAAGCAATCAGCCCCAGCATTTT; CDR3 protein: CASSSEGGSNQPQHF
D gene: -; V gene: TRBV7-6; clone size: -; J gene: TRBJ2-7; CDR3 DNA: TGTGCCAGCAGCTTGGACACTACCTACGAGCAGTACTTC; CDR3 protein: CASSLDTTYEQYF
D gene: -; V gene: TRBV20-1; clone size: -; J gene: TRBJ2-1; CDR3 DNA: TGCAGTGCTAGTCCTGACTACGACCCTTCCGATGAGCAGTTCTTC; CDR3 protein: CSASPDYDPSDEQFF
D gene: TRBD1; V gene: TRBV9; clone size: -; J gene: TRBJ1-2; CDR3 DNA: TGTGCCAGCAGCGTAAGGACAGGGGCCGGCTACACCTTC; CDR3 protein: CASSVRTGAGYTF
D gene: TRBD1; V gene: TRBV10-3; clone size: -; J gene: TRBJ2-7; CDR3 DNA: TGTGCCACCGGACAGGGCGGCCACGAGCAGTACTTC; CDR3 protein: CATGQGGHEQYF
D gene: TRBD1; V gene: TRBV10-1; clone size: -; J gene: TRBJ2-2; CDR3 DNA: TGCGCCAGCAGAGCCGGACTCGGACAGGGGGCCTCGTCGAACACCGGGGAGCTGTTTTTT; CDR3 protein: CASRAGLGQGASSNTGELFF
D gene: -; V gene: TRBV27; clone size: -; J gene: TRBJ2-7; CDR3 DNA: TGTGCCAGCAGCCCTCTTGGGGGGGGCAAGTACGAGCAGTACTTC; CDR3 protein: CASSPLGGGKYEQYF
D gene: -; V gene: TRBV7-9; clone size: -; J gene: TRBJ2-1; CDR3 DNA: TGTGCCAGCAGCTTGACCAATCTCGGGGTCGTCAATGAGCAGTTCTTC; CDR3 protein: CASSLTNLGVVNEQFF
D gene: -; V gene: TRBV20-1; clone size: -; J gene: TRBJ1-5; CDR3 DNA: TGCAGTGCTAGTGGGGGGGGGCAGCCCCAGCATTTT; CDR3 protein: CSASGGGQPQHF
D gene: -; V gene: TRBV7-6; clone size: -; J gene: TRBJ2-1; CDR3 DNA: TGTGCCAGCAGCCCTCCCGCGATCCTTAACAATGAGCAGTTCTTC; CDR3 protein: CASSPPAILNNEQFF
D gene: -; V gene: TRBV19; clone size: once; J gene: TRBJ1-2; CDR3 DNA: TGTGCCAGTAGTATACAGACAGGAAACTATGGCTACACCTTC; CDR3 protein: CASSIQTGNYGYTF
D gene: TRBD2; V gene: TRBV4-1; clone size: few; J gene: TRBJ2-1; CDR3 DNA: TGCGCCAGCAGCTTGAAACCGGGACTAGCGGGGGCGGGGGAGCAGTTCTTC; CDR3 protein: CASSLKPGLAGAGEQFF
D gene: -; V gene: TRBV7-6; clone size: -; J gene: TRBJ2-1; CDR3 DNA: TGTGCCAGCAGCGCGACGGTATTTGCGGGGAGTAGGGATGAGCAGTTCTTC; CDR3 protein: CASSATVFAGSRDEQFF
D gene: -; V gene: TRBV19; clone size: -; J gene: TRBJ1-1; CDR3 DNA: TGTGCCAGTACCTCGGACAGAAGGAACACTGAAGCTTTCTTT; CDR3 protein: CASTSDRRNTEAFF
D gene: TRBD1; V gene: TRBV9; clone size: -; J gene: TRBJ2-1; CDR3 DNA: TGTGCCAGCAGCGTCCGACCGGGACAGGGTGTGGATGAGCAGTTCTTC; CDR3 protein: CASSVRPGQGVDEQFF
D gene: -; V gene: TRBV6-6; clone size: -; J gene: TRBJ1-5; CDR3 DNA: TGTGCCAGCAGTTTAACAGGGACCCAGCCCCAGCATTTT; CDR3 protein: CASSLTGTQPQHF
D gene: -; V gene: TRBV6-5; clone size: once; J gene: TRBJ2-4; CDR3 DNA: TGTGCCAGCAGTTACTCGATCCAGGGTAACATTCAGTACTTC; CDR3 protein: CASSYSIQGNIQYF
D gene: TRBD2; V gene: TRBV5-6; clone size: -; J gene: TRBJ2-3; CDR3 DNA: TGTGCCAGCAGCTTGCGTGGTAGCGGGGGTACAGATACGCAGTATTTT; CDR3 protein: CASSLRGSGGTDTQYF